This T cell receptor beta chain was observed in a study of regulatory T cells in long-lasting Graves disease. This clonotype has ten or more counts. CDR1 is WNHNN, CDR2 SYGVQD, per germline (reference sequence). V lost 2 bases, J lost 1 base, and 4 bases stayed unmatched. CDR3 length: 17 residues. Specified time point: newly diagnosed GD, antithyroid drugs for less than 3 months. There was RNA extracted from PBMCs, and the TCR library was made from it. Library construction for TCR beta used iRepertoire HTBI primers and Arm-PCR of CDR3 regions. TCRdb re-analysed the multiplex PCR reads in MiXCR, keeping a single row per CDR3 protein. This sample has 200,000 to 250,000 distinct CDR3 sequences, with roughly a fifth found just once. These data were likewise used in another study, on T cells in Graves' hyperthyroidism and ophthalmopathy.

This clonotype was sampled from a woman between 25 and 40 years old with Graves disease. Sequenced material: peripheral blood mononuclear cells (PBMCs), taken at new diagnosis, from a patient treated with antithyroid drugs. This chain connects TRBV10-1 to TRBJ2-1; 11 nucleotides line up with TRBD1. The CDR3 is CASSEGQGASSYNEQFF. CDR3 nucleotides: TGCGCCAGCAGTGAGGGACAGGGGGCTTCGTCCTACAATGAGCAGTTCTTC.